This TCR beta chain appears in the sequencing data of a study of patients and donors after allogeneic stem cell transplantation. J was trimmed by 6 bases and V by 0 bases; bases with no gene match: 2. Germline V gives CDR1 DFQATT, CDR2 SNEGSKA (reference sequence). The CDR3 length is 13 residues. TCRdb re-derived calls from the RT-PCR reads in MiXCR, one entry per CDR3 protein. The repertoire consists of some 880,000 distinct CDR3 sequences, with under 20% occurring once and the leading ten covering around 6%. The rearrangement uses TRBV20-1 and TRBJ1-1; 9 nucleotides agree with TRBD1. This receptor was obtained from a human donor who was either an allogeneic HSCT recipient or a stem cell or donor lymphocyte infusion donor (not recorded which). It is not recorded whose cells these are; they may come from a transplant donor. The sample comprised blood, either unsorted or a sorted T cell fraction (not recorded which). The CDR3 DNA reads TGCAGTGCTAGAGATCACAGGGGGCCTGAAGCTTTCTTT. Its protein product is CSARDHRGPEAFF.